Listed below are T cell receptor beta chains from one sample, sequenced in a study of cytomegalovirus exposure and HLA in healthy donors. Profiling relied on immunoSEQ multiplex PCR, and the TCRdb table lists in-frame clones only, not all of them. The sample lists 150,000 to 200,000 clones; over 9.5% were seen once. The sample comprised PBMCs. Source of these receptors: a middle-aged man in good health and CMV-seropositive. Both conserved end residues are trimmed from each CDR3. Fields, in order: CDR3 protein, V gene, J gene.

ASSFYSNQPQH	TRBV27	TRBJ1-5
ASSLGQQETQY	TRBV28	TRBJ2-5
ASSQDPGGWTEAF	TRBV4-1	TRBJ1-1
ASSLETFGTANTEAF	TRBV11-3	TRBJ1-1
ASSPGVAGQEY	TRBV11-2	TRBJ2-3
ASSYEVNTEAF	TRBV11-2	TRBJ1-1
ASSPRDREKLF	TRBV7-9	TRBJ1-4
ASSFLRGGSGANVLT	TRBV7-2	TRBJ2-6
ASSVEGAGAYNEQF	TRBV9	TRBJ2-1
ASSLGLYTGELF	TRBV6-5	TRBJ2-2
ASREKGTTDTQY	TRBV7-3	TRBJ2-3
ASSSDTNEQF	TRBV7-2	TRBJ2-1
ASSLASVTANTEAF	TRBV7-2	TRBJ1-1
ASGGAYGYT	TRBV9	TRBJ1-2
ASSFIAGGAYEQY	TRBV7-3	TRBJ2-7
ASGPMGQGNRDQPQH	TRBV12-5	TRBJ1-5
ASSQVWRGGANTGELF	TRBV4-3	TRBJ2-2
ASSTGTGGSNQPQH	TRBV19	TRBJ1-5
ASVLGGGFTDTQY	TRBV2	TRBJ2-3
ASSLRTGSGDTIY	TRBV13	TRBJ1-3
ASSPGQAEVNEKLF	TRBV18	TRBJ1-4
ASSPQGALGNTIY	TRBV27	TRBJ1-3
ASSFWGLSTEAF	TRBV28	TRBJ1-1
ASSPNAQGAYNEQF	TRBV7-3	TRBJ2-1
ASQRGTGELF	TRBV10-2	TRBJ2-2
ASSQLREKNTEAF	TRBV4-1	TRBJ1-1
ASSKGVGGGLD	TRBV7-2	TRBJ2-5
ASTVPGQGNYGYT	TRBV28	TRBJ1-2
ASSQPGTVTPTGANVLT	TRBV9	TRBJ2-6
SVETGLLTEAF	TRBV29-1	TRBJ1-1
ASSTTGDGYT	TRBV5-6	TRBJ1-2
ASSPRGGMATEAF	TRBV7-9	TRBJ1-1
ASSRGPGGYEQY	TRBV27	TRBJ2-7
ASSQDQGFGYGYT	TRBV4-1	TRBJ1-2
ASSPLAGGGNNEQF	TRBV4-3	TRBJ2-1
SVGDRARHTEAF	TRBV29-1	TRBJ1-1
ASSNGEGGVYEQY	TRBV19	TRBJ2-7
ASSGTSGNTGELF	TRBV9	TRBJ2-2
ASSSGTGAPETQY	TRBV5-1	TRBJ2-5
ASSFGGGSNQPQH	TRBV11-2	TRBJ1-5
ASRTGWNQPQH	TRBV19	TRBJ1-5
ASSFRNRQETQY	TRBV11-3	TRBJ2-5
ASSGRLAVDRVGYT	TRBV9	TRBJ1-2
ASSVTGNTEAF	TRBV9	TRBJ1-1
ASLKAAGGSTDTQY	TRBV2	TRBJ2-3
ASGTGRASYEQY	TRBV5-1	TRBJ2-7
ASSITGELDEKLF	TRBV19	TRBJ1-4
ASGGGAPTGELF	TRBV19	TRBJ2-2
ASSVAPPGDTQY	TRBV9	TRBJ2-3
ASSSTSGGLQETQY	TRBV7-7	TRBJ2-5
ASATSGGDSYEQY	TRBV11-2	TRBJ2-7
ASSVGATEAF	TRBV2	TRBJ1-1
ASSHRGRGYT	TRBV14	TRBJ1-2
ASSPQTGFGEKLF	TRBV7-9	TRBJ1-4
ASSLGQASQETQY	TRBV5-8	TRBJ2-5
ASSLGQAFGETQY	TRBV27	TRBJ2-5
ASSLGQGEQY	TRBV5-4	TRBJ2-7